The next 23 T cell receptor beta chains were all read from a single sample in a study of Graves' ophthalmopathy and Graves' hyperthyroidism. RNA served as the template for amplifying TCR beta CDR3 regions. RT-PCR was first run with HTBI primers, then multiplex PCR in a second round. Each CDR3 protein gets one entry after TCRdb re-called the multiplex PCR reads with MiXCR. The sample lists 230,000 or so distinct CDR3 sequences; around 50% were seen once. Sequencing was done on a sample of peripheral blood. The receptor source for this set is an adult man with Graves' ophthalmopathy.

The chain recombines TRBV29-1 with TRBJ1-2; D not certain. Germline V gene sequence: CDR1 SQVTM, CDR2 ANQGSEA. Trimming removed 3 bases from V and 4 bases from J, with 12 bases in between. The CDR3 has 13 residues. CDR3 amino acids: CSVEAGYGYGYTF. The CDR3 DNA is TGCAGCGTTGAGGCAGGTTATGGCTATGGCTACACCTTC. Full variable domain (remainder filled in from reference TRBV29-1 and TRBJ1-2): SAVISQKPSRDICQRGTSLTIQCQVDSQVTMMFWYRQQPGQSLTLIATANQGSEATYESGFVIDKFPISRPNLTFSTLTVSNMSPEDSSIYLCSVEAGYGYGYTFGSGTRLTVV.

This clonotype was found many times. The chain is built from TRBV29-1 and TRBJ2-7; tentatively, D is TRBD1 or TRBD2 (6 bases each). The CDR3 spans 13 residues. V lost 7 bases and J 5 bases, leaving 18 bases between the germline ends. In germline, CDR1 is SQVTM, CDR2 ANQGSEA. CDR3 in DNA: TGCAGCGCCATCGGAACGGGGGCGAACGAGCAGTACTTC. Its protein product is CSAIGTGANEQYF.

The J gene is TRBJ2-2, the V gene TRBV5-6; D call uncertain. V was shortened by 4 bases and J by 0 bases, with 13 bases between the two germline ends. Germline V gene sequence: CDR1 SGHDT, CDR2 YYEEEE. The CDR3 is 16 residues long. The CDR3 protein is CASSAKLGTNTGELFF. CDR3 nucleotide sequence: TGTGCCAGCAGCGCCAAGCTCGGAACGAACACCGGGGAGCTGTTTTTT.

V and J are TRBV19 and TRBJ1-2, with a tentative D call TRBD1 (6 bases). The CDR3 extends over 15 amino acids. V was shortened by 3 bases and J by 5 bases, with 16 bases between the two germline ends. Per the germline V gene, CDR1 is LNHDA and CDR2 is SQIVND (reference sequence). CDR3 residues: CASSMDPRGPYGYTF. CDR3 coding DNA: TGTGCCAGTAGTATGGACCCCAGGGGACCATATGGCTACACCTTC.

The chain combines TRBV20-1 with TRBJ1-1, with a tentative D call TRBD1 (5 bases). The ends were cut back, 1 base at V and 5 bases at J, with 14 bases in the middle. The CDR3 loop spans 14 amino acids. The germline V gene encodes CDR1 DFQATT and CDR2 SNEGSKA (reference sequence). Written as DNA, the CDR3 is TGCAGTGCTAGAGCCGGGGGGACGAGAACTGAAGCTTTCTTT. Its translation: CSARAGGTRTEAFF.

This chain joins TRBV5-1 and TRBJ2-5; no clear D. The CDR3 extends over 15 amino acids. The germline V gene has CDR1 SGHRS and CDR2 YFSETQ. Trimming left V 4 bases short and J 4 bases short, with 17 bases between. CDR3 protein: CASSRVGQVGETQYF. The CDR3 DNA sequence: TGCGCCAGCAGCCGGGTCGGGCAGGTTGGAGAGACCCAGTACTTC. Variable domain in full (rest from reference TRBV5-1 and TRBJ2-5): KAGVTQTPRYLIKTRGQQVTLSCSPISGHRSVSWYQQTPGQGLQFLFEYFSETQRNKGNFPGRFSGRQFSNSRSEMNVSTLELGDSALYLCASSRVGQVGETQYFGPGTRLLVL.

J is TRBJ2-7 and V is TRBV29-1, with TRBD1 identical over 8 bases. CDR1 and CDR2 from the germline V gene are SQVTM and ANQGSEA. The CDR3 contains 14 residues. The trim removed 6 bases at V and 1 base at J, leaving 8 bases unmatched. CDR3 loop: CSVETGTGSYEQYF. The CDR3 DNA reads as TGCAGCGTAGAAACCGGGACAGGTTCCTACGAGCAGTACTTC.

The V gene is TRBV10-1, the J gene TRBJ2-5, with 10 bases identical to TRBD2. The V gene end was trimmed by 0 bases and the J gene end by 2 bases; junction bases not matched to a gene: 9. The CDR3 spans 18 residues. The V gene's germline CDR1 is WNHNN and CDR2 SYGVQD (reference sequence). CDR3 in DNA: TGCGCCAGCAGTGAGTCAATCCTAGCGGGGGACCATCAAGAGACCCAGTACTTC. Residues: CASSESILAGDHQETQYF.

Concerning this clonotype itself: Since a much larger clone is just one base distant, this may be a read error. This rearrangement joins TRBV20-1 to TRBJ1-2; TRBD1 matches 9 bases. The CDR3 consists of 14 residues. Losses at the gene ends were 5 bases for V and 5 bases for J; bases not matched to a gene: 9. The germline V gene encodes CDR1 DFQATT and CDR2 SNEGSKA (reference sequence). The CDR3 DNA reads TGCAGTGCTGACACAGGGGGCTTGGGGTATGGCTACACCTTC. This encodes CSADTGGLGYGYTF.

With regard to this clonotype: A read error is possible here, since a much larger clone lies one base away. The chain links TRBV12-3 or TRBV12-4 to TRBJ1-5; 7 bases match TRBD1. This CDR3 contains 14 residues. V gave up 5 bases and J gave up 5 bases; unmatched junction bases: 6. The CDR3 nucleotides read TGTGCCAGCAGTCCCCAGGGGGGCCATCAGCCCCAGCATTTT. Its protein is CASSPQGGHQPQHF.

The CDR3 region is CASSSLKDREKLFF. For the CDR3, the DNA is TGTGCCAGCAGCTCGTTAAAGGACAGGGAAAAACTGTTTTTT. The chain carries TRBV7-9 and TRBJ1-4; 7 bases fit TRBD1. The CDR3 covers 14 residues. Trimming cost V 4 bases and J 8 bases; bases outside gene matches: 7. Germline-derived CDR1 and CDR2 are SEHNR and FQNEAQ (reference sequence). Combining the CDR3 with reference TRBV7-9 and TRBJ1-4 gives the whole variable domain DTGVSQNPRHKITKRGQNVTFRCDPISEHNRLYWYRQTLGQGPEFLTYFQNEAQLEKSRLLSDRFSAERPKGSFSTLEIQRTEQGDSAMYLCASSSLKDREKLFFGSGTQLSVL.

The chain combines TRBV6-1 with TRBJ2-7; weak D call: TRBD1 (5 bases). Germline values: CDR1 MNHNS, CDR2 SASEGT. The CDR3 has 13 amino acids. Between the trimmed V and J ends, which lost 10 bases and 4 bases, there was a span of 17 bases. In DNA, the CDR3 is TGTGCCACCTCGTATAGGGGAAAATACGAGCAGTACTTC. It encodes CATSYRGKYEQYF.

The chain joins TRBV24-1 to TRBJ1-5; D unresolved. The CDR3 length is 15 residues. Per germline, CDR1 KGHDR and CDR2 SFDVKD. V was pared by 5 bases and J by 2 bases, with 12 bases between. CDR3 nucleotides: TGTGCCACCAGTGGCTTAGGAGAAGGCAATCAGCCCCAGCATTTT. This translates into CATSGLGEGNQPQHF.

Written as DNA, the CDR3 is TGTGCCAGCAAGGAAGGATTCGGCTACACCTTC. Amino acids: CASKEGFGYTF. This chain connects TRBV9 to TRBJ1-2, with D uncertain. Germline CDR1 SGDLS, CDR2 YYNGEE. This CDR3 contains 11 residues. V lost 6 bases and J lost 8, with 11 bases in between.

The chain joins TRBV9 to TRBJ1-4; 7 nucleotides align to TRBD1. V gave up 3 bases and J gave up 0 bases; unmatched junction bases: 5. The CDR3 consists of 16 residues. Per the germline V gene, CDR1 is SGDLS and CDR2 is YYNGEE. The DNA for the CDR3 is TGTGCCAGCAGCGACACAGGGGAGGCAACTAATGAAAAACTGTTTTTT. It specifies CASSDTGEATNEKLFF.

The chain uses TRBV5-1 and TRBJ2-3; 7 bases match TRBD2. V shed 4 bases and J 2 bases; nucleotides not matched to a gene: 4. The CDR3 runs 14 residues. Germline-derived CDR1 and CDR2 are SGHRS and YFSETQ. The CDR3 DNA reads as TGCGCCAGCAGCCCAGGACTAGTCACAGATACGCAGTATTTT. Translation gives CASSPGLVTDTQYF.

The rearrangement joins TRBV7-9 to TRBJ1-1, with D uncertain. The CDR3 is 13 residues long. The germline V and J ends were trimmed by 5 bases and 1 base, with 8 bases remaining between them. Germline loops: CDR1 SEHNR, CDR2 FQNEAQ (reference sequence). Written as DNA, the CDR3 is TGTGCCAGCAGCAAGTCGACGAACACTGAAGCTTTCTTT. It translates to CASSKSTNTEAFF.

Only a few counts were recorded for this clonotype. V gene TRBV2 combines with J gene TRBJ1-4, with TRBD1 matching over 8 bases. The CDR3 is made up of 14 amino acids. V dropped 7 bases and J dropped 5; count of bases not matched to a gene: 6. Looked up from germline, CDR1 is SNHLY and CDR2 is FYNNEI. DNA of the CDR3: TGTGCCAGCATTAAGGACAGGGCGAATGAAAAACTGTTTTTT. It codes for CASIKDRANEKLFF.

V gene TRBV5-6 combines with J gene TRBJ1-1, with unresolved D. The germline V gene encodes CDR1 SGHDT and CDR2 YYEEEE. V dropped 0 bases and J dropped 1 base, with 19 bases sitting between them. CDR3 length: 18 residues. The CDR3 region is CASSLGLRTTPQNTEAFF. Written as DNA, the CDR3 is TGTGCCAGCAGCTTGGGGCTTAGGACCACCCCGCAGAACACTGAAGCTTTCTTT.

The chain employs TRBV7-8 and TRBJ2-5; D perhaps matches TRBD1 (6 bases). The CDR3 consists of 14 residues. Germline V gene data show CDR1 as SGHVS and CDR2 as FQNEAQ. V was trimmed by 7 bases and J by 4 bases, leaving 16 bases between them. In DNA form, the CDR3 reads TGTGCCAGCACGCCGAACAGGGTTCGAGAGACCCAGTACTTC. It encodes CASTPNRVRETQYF.

The J gene is TRBJ2-6, the V gene TRBV9; D ambiguous. Germline V gene sequence: CDR1 SGDLS, CDR2 YYNGEE. The V end was cut by 4 bases, the J end by 2 bases, with 10 bases between. The CDR3 runs 15 residues. CDR3 in amino acids: CASSNPRTGANVLTF. Written as DNA, the CDR3 is TGTGCCAGCAGCAACCCACGGACTGGGGCCAACGTCCTGACTTTC.

The chain has TRBV5-8 and TRBJ2-5, with a tentative D call TRBD1 (8 bases). This CDR3 comprises 12 residues. V lost 4 bases to trimming and J lost 14 bases, with 18 bases between them. The germline V gene has CDR1 SGHTS and CDR2 YDEGEE. CDR3 residues: CASSPQGGTTYF. In DNA form, the CDR3 reads TGTGCCAGCAGCCCACAGGGGGGGACTACTTACTTC.

DNA of the CDR3: TGTGCCAGCAGTCAAACGACCGGGACAGGGGACTACGAGCAGTACTTC. As protein: CASSQTTGTGDYEQYF. This chain connects TRBV7-8 to TRBJ2-7, with 10 bases identical to TRBD1. The CDR3 contains 16 residues. Germline V gene lookup returns CDR1 SGHVS and CDR2 FQNEAQ. J lost 3 bases, V lost 6 bases, and 11 bases had no gene match. The entire variable domain, with the rest obtained from reference TRBV7-8 and TRBJ2-7, is as follows: GAGVSQSPRYKVAKRGQDVALRCDPISGHVSLFWYQQALGQGPEFLTYFQNEAQLDKSGLPSDRFFAERPEGSVSTLKIQRTQQEDSAVYLCASSQTTGTGDYEQYFGPGTRLTVT.